The 5 T cell receptor beta chains listed next were all sequenced from one sample in a study of blood T cell repertoires in COVID-19. Clones were sequenced by immunoSEQ multiplex PCR, and TCRdb holds only the in-frame ones, with some missing. The sample has about 170,000 clones, more than 65% seen once. Material for sequencing was peripheral blood. Source of these receptors: a human donor with acute or convalescent COVID-19. The donor label of this sample is uncertain.

The chain has TRBV4-2 and TRBJ2-5, with D maybe TRBD2 (5 bases). Germline V gives CDR1 LGHNA, CDR2 YNFKEQ. The V end was cut by 0 bases, the J end by 2 bases, with 13 bases between. The CDR3 runs 16 residues. The CDR3 loop is CASSQDRGGVQETQYF. The CDR3 DNA follows: TGTGCCAGCAGCCAAGATCGGGGTGGGGTACAAGAGACCCAGTACTTC.

The chain joins TRBV6-5 to TRBJ2-2, with 10 bases lining up with TRBD1. Germline V gene lookup returns CDR1 MNHEY and CDR2 SVGAGI. The J segment lost 7 bases and the V segment lost 7 bases, leaving 6 bases of the junction unmatched. The CDR3 consists of 14 residues. CDR3 in amino acids: CASTGTGVIGELFF. CDR3 sequence (DNA): TGTGCCAGCACTGGGACAGGGGTGATCGGGGAGCTGTTTTTT.

The genes are TRBV18 and TRBJ2-7; tentative D call: TRBD1 (6 bases). Trimming left V 4 bases short and J 0 bases short, with 13 bases between. Germline CDR1 reads KGHSH; CDR2 reads LQKENI. This CDR3 region has 15 residues. The CDR3 DNA is TGTGCCAGCTCACAGAGCCCACAGGGCTCCTACGAGCAGTACTTC. It yields the protein CASSQSPQGSYEQYF.

In this sample, this clone turned up a few times. The chain employs TRBV5-1 and TRBJ2-5, with unresolved D. V shed 2 bases and J shed 3 bases, with 14 bases lying between them. Germline CDR1 and CDR2: SGHRS and YFSETQ. The length of the CDR3 is 15 residues. The CDR3 DNA is TGCGCCAGCAGCTTCCTTGCATCGAACAAAGAGACCCAGTACTTC. It specifies CASSFLASNKETQYF.

The rearrangement links TRBV5-1 to TRBJ2-1, with D unresolved. In germline, CDR1 is SGHRS, CDR2 YFSETQ. CDR3 length: 13 amino acids. V was shortened by 4 bases and J by 0 bases, with 5 bases between the two germline ends. The CDR3 bases are TGCGCCAGCAGCGATAGCTCCTACAATGAGCAGTTCTTC. Residues: CASSDSSYNEQFF.